This TCR beta chain is drawn from a study of blood T cells in healthy people across ages. PBMCs were isolated at a quantity of at least 7 million per sample. Comments on this clonotype: Its antigen is as yet unknown.

A second PCR of about 7 to 12 cycles used a sample-barcoded 5' primer and a J-beta primer mix. Every molecule of cDNA carried a tag from a template-switch adaptor with 12 random nucleotides. TCRdb called the 5' RACE reads again in MiXCR, with one record for every CDR3 protein. The sample yields hundreds of thousands of distinct CDR3 sequences, under 45% seen once. The CDR3 is made up of 16 amino acids. The trim removed 1 base at V and 4 bases at J, leaving 5 bases unmatched. Germline V gene lookup returns CDR1 MGHRA and CDR2 YSYEKL. Study observations and caveats: A strong correlation was found between TCR beta diversity and the percentage of naive T cells. The study regarded diversity estimates from one million T cells as underestimates.

The receptor was derived from a man in his sixties in good health. Sequenced sample: blood. V is TRBV4-1 and J is TRBJ2-1; 9 positions agree with TRBD2. CDR3 sequence reads: CASSQAVAGAYNEQFF. The CDR3 DNA reads as TGCGCCAGCAGCCAAGCAGTAGCGGGGGCGTACAATGAGCAGTTCTTC.